Below, 30 T cell receptor beta chains from the same sample are listed, as sequenced in a study of T cells in Graves' hyperthyroidism and ophthalmopathy. Amplification targeted TCR beta CDR3 regions from RNA transcripts. First-round RT-PCR targeting the TCR CDR3 was performed with the HTBI primer set. TCRdb passed the multiplex PCR reads through MiXCR, listing each CDR3 protein once. In the table there are hundreds of thousands of distinct CDR3 sequences, approximately 15% of which are singletons. The material sequenced was blood. These receptors originate from a woman under 30 with Graves' hyperthyroidism.

This clonotype was detected many times. V gene TRBV20-1 combines with J gene TRBJ2-3, with 7 bases that match TRBD2. The V gene's germline CDR1 is DFQATT and CDR2 SNEGSKA (reference sequence). The CDR3 loop spans 14 amino acids. Trimming at V came to 3 bases and at J to 3 bases, leaving 6 bases not matched to a gene. CDR3 in amino acids: CSARGGRETDTQYF. CDR3 coding DNA: TGCAGTGCTAGGGGCGGGAGAGAGACAGATACGCAGTATTTT.

This clonotype has only a few counts. V usage is TRBV10-3 and J usage is TRBJ2-7, with 7 bases that match TRBD1. The V gene end was trimmed by 8 bases and the J gene end by 4 bases; junction bases not matched to a gene: 8. The CDR3 consists of 13 residues. Germline V gene data show CDR1 as ENHRY and CDR2 as SYGVKD. CDR3 coding DNA: TGTGCCATCGGGACAGATATTCTTTACGAGCAGTACTTC. Encoded protein: CAIGTDILYEQYF.

This clonotype has only a few counts. The genes are TRBV6-2 or TRBV6-3 and TRBJ2-2; D is undetermined. The germline gives CDR1 MNHEY, CDR2 SVGEGT. Trimming cost V 5 bases and J 1 base, with 8 bases left between them. The CDR3 consists of 14 residues. This chain's CDR3 is CASSNRLNTGELFF. The CDR3 DNA reads TGTGCCAGCAGTAATAGGCTGAACACCGGGGAGCTGTTTTTT.

J is TRBJ2-7 and V is TRBV6-1, with 9 positions matching TRBD1. The CDR3 loop spans 16 amino acids. CDR1 is MNHNS and CDR2 is SASEGT in the germline V gene. Trimming removed 8 bases from V and 3 bases from J; junction bases left unmatched: 14. CDR3 residues: CASAPQGTGTDYEQYF. As DNA, the CDR3 is TGTGCCAGCGCCCCCCAGGGGACAGGGACAGACTACGAGCAGTACTTC.

This clonotype was found a few times. The chain joins TRBV5-1 to TRBJ2-2, with 10 bases fitting TRBD2. There are 15 residues in the CDR3. Germline V gives CDR1 SGHRS, CDR2 YFSETQ. The V and J ends lost 3 bases and 4 bases, in that order; junction bases with no gene match: 3. The CDR3 nucleotides are TGCGCCAGCAGCTATACTAGCGGGGTCACCGGGGAGCTGTTTTTT. It translates to CASSYTSGVTGELFF. The complete variable domain, with remaining parts taken from reference TRBV5-1 and TRBJ2-2, reads KAGVTQTPRYLIKTRGQQVTLSCSPISGHRSVSWYQQTPGQGLQFLFEYFSETQRNKGNFPGRFSGRQFSNSRSEMNVSTLELGDSALYLCASSYTSGVTGELFFGEGSRLTVL.

This clonotype was seen repeatedly, ten times or more. The chain carries TRBV30 and TRBJ2-1; 9 positions agree with TRBD2. The CDR3 is made up of 15 amino acids. Trimming removed 8 bases from V and 4 bases from J; junction bases left unmatched: 12. CDR1 and CDR2 from the germline V gene are GTSNPN and SVGIG (reference sequence). The CDR3 DNA is TGTGCCGGAATAATGCTAGCGGGACCTTACAATGAGCAGTTCTTC. The encoded protein is CAGIMLAGPYNEQFF.

This clonotype was recorded at least ten times. This chain joins TRBV20-1 and TRBJ2-5, with TRBD2 matching 8 bases. Trimming cost V 0 bases and J 5 bases; bases outside gene matches: 8. CDR3 length: 15 amino acids. Germline loops: CDR1 DFQATT, CDR2 SNEGSKA (reference sequence). The CDR3 here is CSARDTLAGTETQYF. The CDR3 coding sequence is TGCAGTGCTAGAGATACCCTAGCGGGTACGGAGACCCAGTACTTC.

The CDR3, as DNA: TGTGCCAGCAGCTTCGCCCCCGGACTAGCCTACGAGCAGTACTTC. Translated, it gives CASSFAPGLAYEQYF. The chain uses TRBV7-2 and TRBJ2-7, with TRBD2 matching over 7 bases. The germline V gene encodes CDR1 SGHTA and CDR2 FQGNSA. This CDR3 region has 15 residues. Losses at the gene ends were 3 bases for V and 2 bases for J; bases not matched to a gene: 7.

The chain recombines TRBV27 with TRBJ1-6; 7 nucleotides align to TRBD1. The length of the CDR3 is 16 residues. J was trimmed by 4 bases and V by 4 bases; bases with no gene match: 7. Per the germline V gene, CDR1 is MNHEY and CDR2 is SMNVEV (reference sequence). CDR3: CASSSGQLSYNSPLHF. In nucleotides, the CDR3 is TGTGCCAGCAGTTCGGGACAGCTATCTTATAATTCACCCCTCCACTTT.

The chain is built from TRBV20-1 and TRBJ2-7; possibly TRBD2 for D (5 bases). With 3 bases removed from V and 2 bases from J, the gap between germline ends came to 17 bases. The CDR3 contains 15 residues. In germline, CDR1 is DFQATT, CDR2 SNEGSKA (reference sequence). The CDR3 here is CSASLGLAPPYEQYF. As DNA, the CDR3 is TGCAGTGCTAGCCTTGGGCTAGCTCCCCCCTACGAGCAGTACTTC.

In this sample, this clonotype turned up many times. V is TRBV6-5 and J is TRBJ1-2, with a tentative D call TRBD1 (5 bases). Germline CDR1 MNHEY, CDR2 SVGAGI. Trimming took 2 bases from V and 0 from J, leaving 10 bases between them. This CDR3 is 15 amino acids long. The CDR3 region is CASSYRTGPNYGYTF. The CDR3 coding sequence is TGTGCCAGCAGTTACAGAACAGGCCCTAACTATGGCTACACCTTC.

This clonotype was seen only a few times. The chain is built from TRBV7-2 and TRBJ2-1; D may correspond to TRBD1 or TRBD2 (6 bases each). In germline, CDR1 is SGHTA, CDR2 FQGNSA. This CDR3 region has 15 residues. V lost 4 bases and J lost 8, with 18 bases in between. The CDR3 DNA sequence: TGTGCCAGCAGCTCCCGGGACTGGGGGCCCCATGAGCAGTTCTTC. The encoded protein is CASSSRDWGPHEQFF.

At least ten counts were recorded for this clonotype. V gene TRBV5-1 combines with J gene TRBJ2-5; D not resolved. Trimming shortened V by 5 bases and J by 1 base, and 3 bases separated the two germline ends. The CDR3 covers 11 residues. Germline V gene data show CDR1 as SGHRS and CDR2 as YFSETQ. In DNA, the CDR3 is TGCGCCAGCAGAGCCCAAGAGACCCAGTACTTC. Amino acids: CASRAQETQYF.

As to this clonotype: The junction does not match germline at one end; this may be a read error. The CDR3 DNA reads TGCGCCGGCAGCCTACAGGGGTTGGGCAATCAGCCCCAGCATTTT. Translated: CAGSLQGLGNQPQHF. The rearrangement joins TRBV5-1 to TRBJ1-5; TRBD1 agrees at 7 bases. Germline CDR1 is SGHRS and CDR2 is YFSETQ. This CDR3 comprises 15 residues.

This clonotype was seen at least ten times. V usage is TRBV9 and J usage is TRBJ2-7, with TRBD2 matching 10 bases. Germline CDR1 and CDR2: SGDLS and YYNGEE. J gave up 2 bases and V 0 bases, and 2 bases lay outside the gene matches. The CDR3 loop spans 15 amino acids. The CDR3 coding sequence is TGTGCCAGCAGCGTAGAGGGGACTAGCGCCTACGAGCAGTACTTC. The encoded protein is CASSVEGTSAYEQYF.

The chain carries TRBV15 and TRBJ1-2; 8 bases map to TRBD1. Germline V gene sequence: CDR1 LNHNV, CDR2 YYDKDF (reference sequence). CDR3 size: 15 residues. The V and J ends lost 3 bases and 8 bases, in that order; junction bases with no gene match: 11. CDR3 protein: CATSSRREDRDGYTF. CDR3 bases: TGTGCCACCAGCAGTAGAAGAGAGGACAGGGACGGCTACACCTTC.

This clonotype came up many times. The rearrangement uses TRBV6-5 and TRBJ2-3; a possible D gene is TRBD1 (6 bases). This CDR3 spans 14 amino acids. The V gene lost 2 bases and the J gene lost 2 bases, with 8 bases spanning the gap. Germline assignment: CDR1 MNHEY and CDR2 SVGAGI. Written as DNA, the CDR3 is TGTGCCAGCAGTTACACAGGGACCACAGATACGCAGTATTTT. The encoded protein is CASSYTGTTDTQYF.

This clonotype was counted many times. The rearrangement uses TRBV5-1 and TRBJ2-7; D assignment may be TRBD1 or TRBD2 (6 bases each). The CDR3 has 16 residues. Germline CDR1 reads SGHRS; CDR2 reads YFSETQ. The ends were cut back, 4 bases at V and 2 bases at J, with 19 bases in the middle. The CDR3 DNA follows: TGCGCCAGCAGCCCGGAGGGGGTTGGGGACGCCTACGAGCAGTACTTC. Encoded protein: CASSPEGVGDAYEQYF.

The V call is TRBV3-1, the J call TRBJ2-1, with 7 positions matching TRBD2. The V gene end was trimmed by 3 bases and the J gene end by 11 bases; junction bases not matched to a gene: 1. The CDR3 covers 11 residues. Germline V gene data show CDR1 as LGHDT and CDR2 as YNNKEL (reference sequence). The CDR3 bases are TGTGCCAGCAGCCAGGGACTAAAGCAGTTCTTC. Its protein product is CASSQGLKQFF.

In this sample, this clonotype turned up a few times. The V call is TRBV18, the J call TRBJ1-5; unclear D gene. CDR1 KGHSH and CDR2 LQKENI come from the germline V gene. V lost 3 bases to trimming and J lost 7 bases, with 10 bases between them. This CDR3 contains 13 residues. CDR3 sequence: CASSPGNQQPQHF. The CDR3 DNA reads TGTGCCAGCTCACCGGGGAATCAACAGCCCCAGCATTTT.

The chain joins TRBV4-2 to TRBJ2-1; unclear D gene. Trimming cost V 0 bases and J 6 bases, with 6 bases left between them. CDR3 size: 13 residues. Germline V gives CDR1 LGHNA, CDR2 YNFKEQ. CDR3 protein: CASSQESSNEQFF. The CDR3 region has the DNA TGTGCCAGCAGCCAAGAATCTTCCAATGAGCAGTTCTTC.

In its sample, this clonotype was seen many times. The genes are TRBV7-2 and TRBJ2-4; 10 bases match TRBD2. CDR1 SGHTA and CDR2 FQGNSA come from the germline V gene. Trimming cost V 8 bases and J 0 bases; bases outside gene matches: 7. The CDR3 consists of 16 residues. The CDR3 DNA follows: TGTGCCAGCGGGGGAGCGGGGGGGTTAGCCAAAAACATTCAGTACTTC. This codes for CASGGAGGLAKNIQYF.

This clonotype was detected many times. The rearrangement joins TRBV7-8 to TRBJ2-3; 9 positions agree with TRBD2. The germline V gene has CDR1 SGHVS and CDR2 FQNEAQ. The CDR3 is made up of 15 amino acids. V gave up 4 bases and J gave up 1 base; unmatched junction bases: 3. The CDR3, as DNA: TGTGCCAGCAGCTCCCGACTAGCGGGCACAGATACGCAGTATTTT. This translates into CASSSRLAGTDTQYF.

This clonotype occurred many times. The rearrangement links TRBV5-1 to TRBJ2-6; no clear D. The CDR3 extends over 14 amino acids. Germline CDR1 SGHRS, CDR2 YFSETQ. Trimming removed 3 bases from V and 2 bases from J, with 6 bases in between. The CDR3 protein is CASSSGTGANVLTF. The CDR3 DNA reads as TGCGCCAGCAGCTCAGGAACTGGGGCCAACGTCCTGACTTTC.

This clonotype was observed at least ten times. The V call is TRBV7-3, the J call TRBJ2-5; D might be TRBD1 (6 bases). V dropped 5 bases and J dropped 4 bases, with 11 bases sitting between them. The CDR3 consists of 13 residues. CDR1 is SGHTA, CDR2 FQGTGA, per germline. This chain's CDR3 is CASSKRGGETQYF. The DNA for the CDR3 is TGTGCCAGCAGCAAAAGAGGGGGAGAGACCCAGTACTTC.

Many counts were recorded for this clonotype. This rearrangement joins TRBV5-1 to TRBJ2-1; TRBD1 aligns across 9 bases. CDR3 size: 15 residues. The J segment lost 8 bases and the V segment lost 3 bases, leaving 9 bases of the junction unmatched. Germline CDR1 reads SGHRS; CDR2 reads YFSETQ. The CDR3 sequence: CASSSGQGSYHEQFF. CDR3 DNA sequence: TGCGCCAGCAGCTCGGGACAGGGCAGTTACCATGAGCAGTTCTTC. Full variable domain (remainder filled in from reference TRBV5-1 and TRBJ2-1): KAGVTQTPRYLIKTRGQQVTLSCSPISGHRSVSWYQQTPGQGLQFLFEYFSETQRNKGNFPGRFSGRQFSNSRSEMNVSTLELGDSALYLCASSSGQGSYHEQFFGPGTRLTVL.

The chain links TRBV25-1 to TRBJ1-2; 9 nucleotides match TRBD1. The CDR3 contains 14 residues. V trimming: 6 bases; J trimming: 6 bases; junction bases outside the gene matches: 8. CDR1 and CDR2 from the germline V gene are MGHDK and SYGVNS. The chain's CDR3 is CASRKEGQGHGYTF. CDR3 nucleotide sequence: TGTGCCAGCAGGAAGGAAGGACAGGGGCATGGCTACACCTTC.

V gene TRBV19 combines with J gene TRBJ1-4; D unresolved. V lost 8 bases to trimming and J lost 3 bases, with 4 bases between them. The germline gives CDR1 LNHDA, CDR2 SQIVND (reference sequence). The CDR3 runs 11 residues. The CDR3: CASWANEKLFF. The CDR3, as DNA: TGTGCCAGTTGGGCTAATGAAAAACTGTTTTTT.

This chain joins TRBV20-1 and TRBJ2-5; 8 nucleotides align to TRBD2. The CDR3 covers 17 residues. The V gene's germline CDR1 is DFQATT and CDR2 SNEGSKA (reference sequence). Trimming cost V 6 bases and J 3 bases; bases outside gene matches: 18. This CDR3 reads CSAPKGLAGLPEETQYF. DNA of the CDR3: TGCAGTGCCCCAAAAGGGCTAGCGGGCCTCCCGGAAGAGACCCAGTACTTC.

On this clonotype: This may be a read error: a much more frequent sequence differs by one nucleotide. CDR3 protein: CASGFLGQGAGGADTQYF. The CDR3 DNA reads TGTGCCAGCGGCTTCTTAGGACAGGGGGCGGGGGGGGCAGATACGCAGTATTTT. This chain uses TRBV7-3 with TRBJ2-3, with 11 bases identical to TRBD1. The CDR3 is 18 amino acids. Germline CDR1 is SGHTA and CDR2 is FQGTGA.